These 20 T cell receptor beta chains were all obtained from the same sample, sequenced in a study of shared clonotypes between healthy human individuals. Some clones are missing from TCRdb's copy, which holds only in-frame ones; the method was immunoSEQ multiplex PCR. The sample holds some 1 million clones, about 76% seen once. Sequencing was performed on memory CD4+ T cells sorted from blood. The subset denotes: CD45RA-negative fraction. The receptors come from a man between 18 and 35 years old in good health.

The chain employs TRBV18 and TRBJ1-1; TRBD1 is a possible D gene (5 bases). The V gene lost 5 bases and the J gene lost 1 base, with 11 bases spanning the gap. Germline V gives CDR1 KGHSH, CDR2 LQKENI. This CDR3 spans 14 amino acids. CDR3 in amino acids: CASSGQQGNTEAFF. DNA of the CDR3: TGTGCCAGCTCAGGTCAGCAGGGGAACACTGAAGCTTTCTTT.

This clone was seen a single time. The chain recombines TRBV18 with TRBJ1-2; D call uncertain. CDR3 length equals 14 residues. V dropped 1 base and J dropped 3 bases, with 9 bases sitting between them. Germline loops: CDR1 KGHSH, CDR2 LQKENI. CDR3 amino acids: CASSPREVYYGYTF. The CDR3 DNA sequence: TGTGCCAGCTCACCACGGGAAGTCTACTATGGCTACACCTTC.

On this clone itself: Other DNA variants within this sample encode the same CDR3. CDR3 loop: CASSIGGNTGELFF. In nucleotides, the CDR3 is TGTGCCAGTAGTATTGGGGGGAACACCGGGGAGCTGTTTTTT. V usage is TRBV19 and J usage is TRBJ2-2, with D perhaps matching TRBD1 or TRBD2 (5 bases each). This CDR3 contains 14 residues. Germline V lookup: CDR1 LNHDA, CDR2 SQIVND (reference sequence). V was trimmed by 3 bases and J by 1 base, leaving 6 bases between them.

This clone was counted a single time. J is TRBJ1-2 and V is TRBV6-1; perhaps TRBD1 as D (5 bases). Trimming took off 0 bases at V and 7 bases at J, with 9 bases between the two ends. Germline V CDR1 and CDR2: MNHNS, SASEGT. This CDR3 comprises 13 residues. For the CDR3, the DNA is TGTGCCAGCAGTGAAGCGCGGGGGTCTGGCTACACCTTC. Protein sequence: CASSEARGSGYTF.

V usage is TRBV4-1 and J usage is TRBJ2-7, with D unclear. Per the germline V gene, CDR1 is MGHRA and CDR2 is YSYEKL. The CDR3 is made up of 15 amino acids. V lost 1 base, J lost 9 bases, and 19 bases lay in between. CDR3 in amino acids: CASSQAQRASTGQYF. Written as DNA, the CDR3 is TGCGCCAGCAGCCAAGCCCAAAGGGCTTCGACGGGGCAGTACTTC.

This clone was recorded a few times. Other DNA sequences in this sample translate to the same CDR3. The chain uses TRBV6-5 and TRBJ1-5, with a tentative D call TRBD1 (5 bases). This CDR3 has 15 residues. V gave up 6 bases and J gave up 4 bases, with 16 bases separating them. Germline assignment: CDR1 MNHEY and CDR2 SVGAGI. CDR3 sequence reads: CASSPAGVGNQPQHF. The CDR3 DNA is TGTGCCAGCAGCCCCGCGGGGGTCGGGAATCAGCCCCAGCATTTT.

This clone appeared a single time. The chain has TRBV4-1 and TRBJ2-1; the match to TRBD1 covers 7 bases. In germline, CDR1 is MGHRA, CDR2 YSYEKL. The CDR3 has 14 amino acids. V lost 8 bases, J lost 7 bases, and 11 bases stayed unmatched. CDR3: CASARGTARNEQFF. In DNA form, the CDR3 reads TGCGCCAGCGCCAGAGGGACAGCGAGAAATGAGCAGTTCTTC.

V and J are TRBV2 and TRBJ2-1; 7 bases map to TRBD2. The CDR3 has 11 amino acids. The V gene's germline CDR1 is SNHLY and CDR2 FYNNEI. With 7 bases clipped from V and 9 bases from J, the junction kept 3 bases outside the gene matches. The CDR3 region is CASKLALEQFF. The CDR3 DNA sequence: TGTGCCAGCAAACTAGCGCTTGAGCAGTTCTTC. Combining the CDR3 with reference TRBV2 and TRBJ2-1 gives the whole variable domain EPEVTQTPSHQVTQMGQEVILRCVPISNHLYFYWYRQILGQKVEFLVSFYNNEISEKSEIFDDQFSVERPDGSNFTLKIRSTKLEDSAMYFCASKLALEQFFGPGTRLTVL.

The rearrangement links TRBV6-6 to TRBJ2-7; 7 nucleotides match TRBD1. Per germline, CDR1 MNHNY and CDR2 SVGAGI (reference sequence). The ends lost 6 bases at V and 5 bases at J; junction bases unmatched: 10. The CDR3 runs 14 residues. CDR3 nucleotide sequence: TGTGCCAGCAGCCTTAGGACAGGCCTTGACGAGCAGTACTTC. Its translation is CASSLRTGLDEQYF.

CDR3: CASSKSTDRGQEAFF. The CDR3 DNA reads as TGTGCCAGCAGCAAAAGCACGGACAGGGGGCAAGAAGCTTTCTTT. The chain uses TRBV13 and TRBJ1-1; 11 bases are a match to TRBD1. Germline lookup yields CDR1 PRHDT and CDR2 FYEKMQ (reference sequence). Trimming at V came to 5 bases and at J to 8 bases, leaving 10 bases not matched to a gene. The CDR3 totals 15 residues. Full variable domain (missing parts from reference TRBV13 and TRBJ1-1): AAGVIQSPRHLIKEKRETATLKCYPIPRHDTVYWYQQGPGQDPQFLISFYEKMQSDKGSIPDRFSAQQFSDYHSELNMSSLELGDSALYFCASSKSTDRGQEAFFGQGTRLTVV.

The CDR3 nucleotides read TGCGCCAGCAGCCCCGGACTAGCGGGGAATGAGCAGTTCTTC. Protein: CASSPGLAGNEQFF. The chain has TRBV5-1 and TRBJ2-1; 12 nucleotides line up with TRBD2. CDR1 and CDR2 (germline): SGHRS, YFSETQ. V was pared by 4 bases and J by 7 bases, with 3 bases of the junction left unmatched. The CDR3 loop spans 14 amino acids. Looking up the rest from reference TRBV5-1 and TRBJ2-1 gives the full variable domain: KAGVTQTPRYLIKTRGQQVTLSCSPISGHRSVSWYQQTPGQGLQFLFEYFSETQRNKGNFPGRFSGRQFSNSRSEMNVSTLELGDSALYLCASSPGLAGNEQFFGPGTRLTVL.

In DNA form, the CDR3 reads TGCGCCAGCAGCTTGGCCCGCCTAGCGGGAACAGATACGCAGTATTTT. Amino acid sequence: CASSLARLAGTDTQYF. The chain carries TRBV5-1 and TRBJ2-3, with 9 bases fitting TRBD2. CDR1 and CDR2 from the germline V gene are SGHRS and YFSETQ. J lost 3 bases, V lost 0 bases, and 5 bases had no gene match. The CDR3 consists of 16 residues. Full variable domain (missing parts from reference TRBV5-1 and TRBJ2-3): KAGVTQTPRYLIKTRGQQVTLSCSPISGHRSVSWYQQTPGQGLQFLFEYFSETQRNKGNFPGRFSGRQFSNSRSEMNVSTLELGDSALYLCASSLARLAGTDTQYFGPGTRLTVL.

This clone has just one count. The rearrangement links TRBV6-6 to TRBJ2-5; 11 bases are a match to TRBD2. Germline lookup yields CDR1 MNHNY and CDR2 SVGAGI (reference sequence). The ends lost 2 bases at V and 9 bases at J; junction bases unmatched: 8. The CDR3 spans 15 residues. CDR3 in DNA: TGTGCCAGCAGTTACGGGACTAGCGGCCTGGCGGCCCAGTACTTC. Its protein product is CASSYGTSGLAAQYF.

This clone is a singleton in its sample. V gene TRBV7-9 combines with J gene TRBJ1-2; D gene uncertain. Trimming removed 4 bases at V and 0 bases at J, with 15 bases between. Germline CDR1 is SEHNR and CDR2 is FQNEAQ (reference sequence). This CDR3 is built from 16 residues. CDR3 nucleotides: TGTGCCAGCAGCTCCCTAGACACACACGCTAACTATGGCTACACCTTC. Protein product: CASSSLDTHANYGYTF.

CDR3 nucleotides: TGTGCCAGCAGAGATAACTGGGGAATCGATGAAAAACTGTTTTTT. Translated, it gives CASRDNWGIDEKLFF. The J gene is TRBJ1-4, the V gene TRBV28; D ambiguous. V was trimmed by 6 bases and J by 6 bases, leaving 17 bases between them. The germline gives CDR1 MDHEN, CDR2 SYDVKM. The CDR3 is made up of 15 amino acids.

The chain is built from TRBV4-1 and TRBJ2-1; 11 nucleotides match TRBD2. The germline CDR1 and CDR2 sequences are MGHRA and YSYEKL. The CDR3 has 15 residues. Trimming at V came to 8 bases and at J to 3 bases, leaving 6 bases not matched to a gene. Here the CDR3 DNA reads TGCGCCAGCCGAGTCGGACTAGCGGGCTACAATGAGCAGTTCTTC. Residues: CASRVGLAGYNEQFF.

V gene TRBV19 combines with J gene TRBJ2-1; 10 bases map to TRBD2. Trimming at V came to 3 bases and at J to 2 bases, leaving 4 bases not matched to a gene. The CDR3 sequence is 16 residues long. Germline V gene lookup returns CDR1 LNHDA and CDR2 SQIVND (reference sequence). The CDR3 protein is CASSIRSGGAYNEQFF. CDR3 sequence (DNA): TGTGCCAGTAGTATCCGGAGCGGGGGGGCCTACAATGAGCAGTTCTTC.

V gene TRBV25-1 combines with J gene TRBJ1-2; no clear D. CDR1 and CDR2 (germline): MGHDK, SYGVNS. This CDR3 is 13 amino acids long. With 4 bases removed from V and 4 bases from J, the gap between germline ends came to 10 bases. The CDR3 DNA reads TGTGCCAGCAGTGTTACAGTATTCTATGGCTACACCTTC. Translation: CASSVTVFYGYTF.

The chain is built from TRBV25-1 and TRBJ2-2; 7 nucleotides agree with TRBD1. J gave up 1 base and V 1 base, and 3 bases lay outside the gene matches. Germline V lookup: CDR1 MGHDK, CDR2 SYGVNS. This CDR3 contains 16 residues. The CDR3 sequence is CASSELGTVNTGELFF. The CDR3 bases are TGTGCCAGCAGTGAATTGGGGACAGTGAACACCGGGGAGCTGTTTTTT.

This clone was recorded only once. Other DNA sequences from this sample encode an identical CDR3 as well. The chain carries TRBV14 and TRBJ1-1; D unresolved. The germline V gene encodes CDR1 SGHDN and CDR2 FVKESK. V was cut by 1 base and J by 1 base, with 4 bases left in between. The CDR3 consists of 13 residues. CDR3 in DNA: TGTGCCAGCAGCCAAGGGGGGAACACTGAAGCTTTCTTT. It yields the protein CASSQGGNTEAFF. The whole variable domain, filled in from reference TRBV14 and TRBJ1-1, reads EAGVTQFPSHSVIEKGQTVTLRCDPISGHDNLYWYRRVMGKEIKFLLHFVKESKQDESGMPNNRFLAERTGGTYSTLKVQPAELEDSGVYFCASSQGGNTEAFFGQGTRLTVV.